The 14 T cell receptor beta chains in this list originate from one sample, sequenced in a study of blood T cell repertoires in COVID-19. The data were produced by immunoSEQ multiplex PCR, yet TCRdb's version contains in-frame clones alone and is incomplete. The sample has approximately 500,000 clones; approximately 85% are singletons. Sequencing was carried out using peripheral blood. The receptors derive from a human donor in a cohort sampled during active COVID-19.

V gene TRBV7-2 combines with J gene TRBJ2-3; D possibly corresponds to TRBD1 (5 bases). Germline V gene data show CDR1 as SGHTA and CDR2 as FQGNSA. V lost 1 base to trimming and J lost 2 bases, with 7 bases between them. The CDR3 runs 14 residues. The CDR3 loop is CASSLDRNTDTQYF. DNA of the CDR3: TGTGCCAGCAGCTTAGACAGGAACACAGATACGCAGTATTTT.

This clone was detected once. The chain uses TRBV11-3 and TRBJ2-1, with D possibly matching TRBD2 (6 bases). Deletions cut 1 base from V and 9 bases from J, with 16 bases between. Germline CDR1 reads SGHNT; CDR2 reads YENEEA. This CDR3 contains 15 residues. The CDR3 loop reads CASSLVRTGGSEQFF. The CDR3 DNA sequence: TGTGCCAGCAGCTTAGTTCGGACTGGGGGGAGTGAGCAGTTCTTC.

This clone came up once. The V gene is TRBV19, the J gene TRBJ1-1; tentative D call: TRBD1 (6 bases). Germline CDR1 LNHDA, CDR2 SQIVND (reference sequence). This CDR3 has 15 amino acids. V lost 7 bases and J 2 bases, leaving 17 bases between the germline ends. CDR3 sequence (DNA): TGTGCCAGTACCCCAGGGAGGGGGGACAACACTGAAGCTTTCTTT. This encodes CASTPGRGDNTEAFF.

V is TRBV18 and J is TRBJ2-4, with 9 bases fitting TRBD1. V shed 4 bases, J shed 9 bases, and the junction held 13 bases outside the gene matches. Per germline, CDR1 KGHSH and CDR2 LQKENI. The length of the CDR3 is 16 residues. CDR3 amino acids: CASSLGQGDKLGIQYF. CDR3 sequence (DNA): TGTGCCAGCTCACTGGGACAGGGAGATAAGTTGGGCATTCAGTACTTC.

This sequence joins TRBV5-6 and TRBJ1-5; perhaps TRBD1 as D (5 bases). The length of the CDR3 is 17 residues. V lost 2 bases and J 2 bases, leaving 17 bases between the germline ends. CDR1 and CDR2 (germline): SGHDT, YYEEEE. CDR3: CASSLDDSLRGNQPQHF. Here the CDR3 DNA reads TGTGCCAGCAGCTTAGACGACAGTCTCCGAGGCAATCAGCCCCAGCATTTT.

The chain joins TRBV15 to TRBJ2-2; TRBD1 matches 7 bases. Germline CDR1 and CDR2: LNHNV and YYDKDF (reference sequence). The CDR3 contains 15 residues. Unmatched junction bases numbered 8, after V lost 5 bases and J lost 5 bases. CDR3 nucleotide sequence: TGTGCCACCAGCCCTAGACAGGGAGAAACCGGGGAGCTGTTTTTT. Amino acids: CATSPRQGETGELFF.

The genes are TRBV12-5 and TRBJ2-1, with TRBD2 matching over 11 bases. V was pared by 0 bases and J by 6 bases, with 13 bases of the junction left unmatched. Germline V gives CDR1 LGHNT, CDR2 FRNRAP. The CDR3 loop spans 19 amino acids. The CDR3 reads CASGLVRLGSGRAGNEQFF. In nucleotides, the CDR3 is TGTGCTAGTGGTTTGGTACGGTTGGGTAGCGGGAGGGCCGGCAATGAGCAGTTCTTC.

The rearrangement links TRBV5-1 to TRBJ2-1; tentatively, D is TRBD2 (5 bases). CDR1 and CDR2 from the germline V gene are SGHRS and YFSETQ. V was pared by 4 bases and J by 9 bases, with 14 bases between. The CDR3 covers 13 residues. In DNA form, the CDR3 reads TGCGCCAGCAGCCGCGCTGACTATTTTGAGCAGTTCTTC. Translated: CASSRADYFEQFF.

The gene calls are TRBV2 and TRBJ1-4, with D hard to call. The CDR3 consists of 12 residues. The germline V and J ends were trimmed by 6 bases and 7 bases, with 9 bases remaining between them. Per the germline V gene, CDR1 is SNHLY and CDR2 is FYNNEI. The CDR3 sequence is CASRESGEKLFF. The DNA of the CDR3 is TGTGCCAGCAGGGAGTCGGGTGAAAAACTGTTTTTT.

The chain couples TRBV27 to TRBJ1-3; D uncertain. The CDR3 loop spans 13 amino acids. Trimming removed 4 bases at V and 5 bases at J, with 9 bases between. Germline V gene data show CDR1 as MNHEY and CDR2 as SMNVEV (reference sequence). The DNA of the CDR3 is TGTGCCAGCAGTTCGCCTGGCCGAAACACCATATATTTT. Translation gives CASSSPGRNTIYF.

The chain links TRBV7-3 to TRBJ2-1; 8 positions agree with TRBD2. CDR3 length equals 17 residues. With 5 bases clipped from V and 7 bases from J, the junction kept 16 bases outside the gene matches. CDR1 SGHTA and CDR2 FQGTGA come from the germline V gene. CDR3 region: CASSPRTSSLVRNEQFF. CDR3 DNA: TGTGCCAGCAGCCCGCGGACTAGCTCGTTAGTAAGAAATGAGCAGTTCTTC.

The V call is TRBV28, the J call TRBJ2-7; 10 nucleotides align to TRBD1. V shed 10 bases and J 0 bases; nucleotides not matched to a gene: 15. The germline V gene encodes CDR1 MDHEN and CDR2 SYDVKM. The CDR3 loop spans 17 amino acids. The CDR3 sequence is CATYPGTGAVLSYEQYF. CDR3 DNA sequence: TGTGCCACCTATCCCGGGACAGGGGCCGTCCTCTCCTACGAGCAGTACTTC.

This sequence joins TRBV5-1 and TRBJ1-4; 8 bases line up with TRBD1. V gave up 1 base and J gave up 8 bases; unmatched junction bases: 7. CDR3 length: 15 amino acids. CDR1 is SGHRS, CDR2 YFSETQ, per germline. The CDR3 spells CASSLFRTGREKLFF. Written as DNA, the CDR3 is TGCGCCAGCAGCTTGTTCCGGACAGGGAGGGAAAAACTGTTTTTT.

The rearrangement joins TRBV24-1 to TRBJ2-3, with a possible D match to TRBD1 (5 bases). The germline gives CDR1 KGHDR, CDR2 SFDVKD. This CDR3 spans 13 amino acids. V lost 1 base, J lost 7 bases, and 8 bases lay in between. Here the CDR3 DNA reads TGTGCCACCAGTGATTTTGGGGCAAATACGCAGTATTTT. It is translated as CATSDFGANTQYF.